The 15 T cell receptor beta chains reported below all come from one sample, sequenced in a study of blood T cells in healthy people across ages. Primed by a sample-barcoded 5' primer and a J-beta primer mix, a second PCR proceeded for about 6 to 12 cycles. TCRdb independently ran MiXCR on the 5' RACE reads; one entry per CDR3 protein. The sample consists of about 780,000 distinct CDR3 sequences, 46% of them appearing once. The sample consisted of blood. The receptors derive from an elderly man in good health.

This clonotype appeared many times. The CDR3 reads CASSFQQGAHEQYF. The CDR3 DNA reads as TGTGCCAGCAGTTTCCAGCAAGGGGCACACGAGCAGTACTTC. This chain joins TRBV12-3 or TRBV12-4 and TRBJ2-7; maybe TRBD1 (5 bases). The CDR3 length is 14 residues. The V gene lost 3 bases and the J gene lost 5 bases, with 14 bases spanning the gap.

This chain connects TRBV5-6 to TRBJ2-5; 13 bases are shared with TRBD2. Germline V gives CDR1 SGHDT, CDR2 YYEEEE. Trimming cost V 4 bases and J 2 bases; bases outside gene matches: 5. This CDR3 comprises 16 residues. This CDR3 reads CASSRTSGGLQETQYF. As DNA, the CDR3 is TGTGCCAGCAGCAGGACTAGCGGGGGCCTACAAGAGACCCAGTACTTC.

This clonotype was found a few times. The chain is built from TRBV20-1 and TRBJ2-5, with 8 bases lining up with TRBD2. CDR1 is DFQATT, CDR2 SNEGSKA, per germline (reference sequence). The J segment lost 4 bases and the V segment lost 2 bases, leaving 6 bases of the junction unmatched. The CDR3 length is 14 residues. This CDR3 is CSARLGRDRETQYF. DNA of the CDR3: TGCAGTGCTAGACTCGGGAGGGATCGAGAGACCCAGTACTTC.

The chain employs TRBV3-1 and TRBJ2-7, with TRBD2 matching over 11 bases. V shed 0 bases and J 11 bases; nucleotides not matched to a gene: 3. CDR1 LGHDT and CDR2 YNNKEL come from the germline V gene (reference sequence). The CDR3 covers 13 residues. For the CDR3, the DNA is TGTGCCAGCAGCCAAGACCAGGGACTAGCGGAGTACTTC. Translated, it gives CASSQDQGLAEYF.

This clonotype has only a few counts. The chain links TRBV12-3 or TRBV12-4 to TRBJ2-1, with a tentative D call TRBD2 (5 bases). The CDR3 spans 15 residues. V lost 3 bases and J 9 bases, leaving 18 bases between the germline ends. Here the CDR3 DNA reads TGTGCCAGCAGTTTTGCCCCAAACCGTGGGAGTGAGCAGTTCTTC. Its translation: CASSFAPNRGSEQFF.

V is TRBV11-2 and J is TRBJ2-1; no clear D gene. Germline CDR1 reads SGHAT; CDR2 reads FQNNGV. This CDR3 contains 15 residues. Trimming removed 2 bases from V and 10 bases from J, with 18 bases in between. Written as DNA, the CDR3 is TGTGCCAGCAGCTTAATGGGTCGGAGCGATTGGGAGCAGTTCTTC. This sequence encodes CASSLMGRSDWEQFF.

This clonotype was seen more than once but under ten times. This chain connects TRBV27 to TRBJ1-2; TRBD1 matches at 9 bases. V lost 8 bases to trimming and J lost 8 bases; unmatched junction nucleotides: 12. Germline V gene lookup returns CDR1 MNHEY and CDR2 SMNVEV (reference sequence). This CDR3 has 14 amino acids. The CDR3 bases are TGTGCCAGCGGGCCGGGACAGGGCTTTTCGGGCTACACCTTC. Translating gives CASGPGQGFSGYTF.

This rearrangement joins TRBV21-1 to TRBJ2-3; the table's D call TRBD2 went unverified against the DNA. TRBV21-1 is described as a pseudogene. The length of the CDR3 is 18 residues. As DNA, the CDR3 is TGTGCCAGCAGCAAAGCGCTCGGTCCTAGCGGGAGGCTGGGTACGCAGTATTTT. Encoded protein: CASSKALGPSGRLGTQYF.

Points on this clonotype: Possible read error: a much larger clone is one base away. The chain joins TRBV3-1 to TRBJ2-5, with 12 bases aligning to TRBD2. Matching the DNA end better, TRBJ2-7 makes the J call doubtful. The CDR3 consists of 15 residues. Germline CDR1 LGHDT, CDR2 YNNKEL (reference sequence). CDR3 sequence: CASSQETSGSNEQYF. The CDR3 DNA reads as TGTGCCAGCAGCCAAGAGACTAGCGGGAGTAACGAGCAGTACTTC.

This clonotype was seen a few times. The rearrangement joins TRBV9 to TRBJ2-7; 7 nucleotides line up with TRBD2. The CDR3 totals 12 residues. The trim removed 3 bases at V and 6 bases at J, leaving 3 bases unmatched. Germline lookup yields CDR1 SGDLS and CDR2 YYNGEE. The CDR3 reads CASSATGGEQYF. CDR3 coding DNA: TGTGCCAGCAGCGCCACGGGGGGCGAGCAGTACTTC. Based on the CDR3 plus reference TRBV9 and TRBJ2-7, the full variable domain is DSGVTQTPKHLITATGQRVTLRCSPRSGDLSVYWYQQSLDQGLQFLIQYYNGEERAKGNILERFSAQQFPDLHSELNLSSLELGDSALYFCASSATGGEQYFGPGTRLTVT.

Points on this clonotype: At one end the junction does not follow the germline gene, possibly because of a read error. The V gene is TRBV5-1, the J gene TRBJ2-4, with D tentatively TRBD1 or TRBD2 (5 bases each). In germline, CDR1 is SGHRS, CDR2 YFSETQ. The CDR3 consists of 14 residues. The CDR3 DNA follows: TGCGCCAGTAGCTCCACTAGGGGAGCAAACATTCAGTACTTC. It codes for CASSSTRGANIQYF.

This sequence joins TRBV28 and TRBJ2-1, with 7 bases fitting TRBD1. J was trimmed by 9 bases and V by 6 bases; bases with no gene match: 8. The CDR3 sequence is 13 residues long. Germline V gene sequence: CDR1 MDHEN, CDR2 SYDVKM. DNA of the CDR3: TGTGCCAGCAGGACCGGGACAGTCACTGAGCAGTTCTTC. Protein product: CASRTGTVTEQFF. Complete variable domain (other parts from reference TRBV28 and TRBJ2-1): DVKVTQSSRYLVKRTGEKVFLECVQDMDHENMFWYRQDPGLGLRLIYFSYDVKMKEKGDIPEGYSVSREKKERFSLILESASTNQTSMYLCASRTGTVTEQFFGPGTRLTVL.

A few counts support this clonotype. This chain joins TRBV7-8 and TRBJ2-3, with a weak D call TRBD2 (5 bases). Trimming removed 5 bases at V and 10 bases at J, with 19 bases between. Germline V gene lookup returns CDR1 SGHVS and CDR2 FQNEAQ. The CDR3 spans 14 residues. The CDR3 bases are TGTGCCAGCAGCCAGACCGGACTGGGTTCAGCGCAGTATTTT. It codes for CASSQTGLGSAQYF.

The chain combines TRBV3-1 with TRBJ2-5; D may be TRBD1 (5 bases). This CDR3 is 15 amino acids long. V was clipped by 1 base and J by 5 bases, with 14 bases between them. Germline CDR1 LGHDT, CDR2 YNNKEL (reference sequence). Written as DNA, the CDR3 is TGTGCCAGCAGCCAAGGGGGTGGACACCTGGAGACCCAGTACTTC. It translates to CASSQGGGHLETQYF.

The chain uses TRBV7-2 and TRBJ2-1; 7 bases align to TRBD2. V shed 0 bases and J 10 bases; nucleotides not matched to a gene: 9. The germline CDR1 and CDR2 sequences are SGHTA and FQGNSA. The CDR3 runs 15 residues. CDR3 nucleotide sequence: TGTGCCAGCAGCTTAGCGCACGGACTAGGGTACGAGCAGTTCTTC. Encoded protein: CASSLAHGLGYEQFF.